This TCR beta chain was profiled in a study of cytomegalovirus exposure and HLA in healthy donors. This PCR relied on a set of 60 Vbeta primers and 13 Jbeta primers. Using immunoSEQ multiplex PCR, the repertoire was profiled, and TCRdb retains in-frame clones only, with some absent. The sample records some 120,000 clones, around 72% being singletons. Germline V CDR1 and CDR2: LGHNA, YNFKEQ. Trimming stripped 1 base from V and 0 bases from J, with 8 bases between. The CDR3 totals 15 residues. The chain has TRBV4-2 and TRBJ2-3; D is undetermined. Input material: PBMCs. The clonotype comes from a man aged 25-45 years in good health and CMV-seronegative. Here the CDR3 reads CASSQVYPSTDTQYF. Written as DNA, the CDR3 is TGTGCCAGCAGCCAAGTTTATCCTAGCACAGATACGCAGTATTTT.